Reported below is one T cell receptor beta chain. The CDR3 is 13 amino acids. The V end lost 2 bases, the J end lost 7 bases, and 9 bases lay between the germline ends. The data were taken from a study of control samples from healthy donors and cancer patients. The assay was immunoSEQ multiplex PCR, and TCRdb's table has in-frame clones only and misses some. The repertoire consists of about 57,000 clones, with around 90% occurring once and the leading ten covering about 0.91%. The specimen was PBMCs. The chain links TRBV12-3 or TRBV12-4 to TRBJ2-1; D gene uncertain. The clonotype was recovered from a man in his thirties or forties with colorectal cancer. CDR3 protein: CASSLNRWNEQFF. The CDR3 DNA is TGTGCCAGCAGTTTAAATAGGTGGAATGAGCAGTTCTTC.